The 16 T cell receptor beta chains below were found in one sample sequenced in a study of blood T cells in healthy people across ages. Combining a sample-barcoded 5' primer with a J-beta primer mix, a second PCR ran for roughly 7 to 11 cycles. TCRdb passed the 5' RACE reads through MiXCR, listing each CDR3 protein once. The sample has fewer than 2,000,000 distinct CDR3 sequences; around 36% are singletons. The material sequenced was blood. These receptors all come from a woman between 25 and 40 years old in good health.

The chain combines TRBV20-1 with TRBJ1-1, with no clear D. CDR1 is DFQATT and CDR2 is SNEGSKA in the germline V gene (reference sequence). This CDR3 comprises 14 residues. Trimming left V 5 bases short and J 4 bases short, with 17 bases between. CDR3 bases: TGCAGTGCTCCTCGGATTGCCTGGGGCACTGAAGCTTTCTTT. Translating it yields CSAPRIAWGTEAFF.

This clonotype was recorded a few times. This chain uses TRBV7-2 with TRBJ2-1; D is ambiguous. The CDR3 loop spans 16 amino acids. The V end lost 0 bases, the J end lost 2 bases, and 11 bases lay between the germline ends. The V gene's germline CDR1 is SGHTA and CDR2 FQGNSA. The CDR3 bases are TGTGCCAGCAGCTTAGCGGCGGTTAGTGCCTACAATGAGCAGTTCTTC. This codes for CASSLAAVSAYNEQFF.

J is TRBJ2-3 and V is TRBV18, with D possibly TRBD2 on 5 matching bases. Looked up from germline, CDR1 is KGHSH and CDR2 is LQKENI. The CDR3 covers 14 residues. Trimming pared 3 bases from V and 5 bases from J, leaving 12 bases between. DNA for the CDR3: TGTGCCAGCTCACCGCGGTCCCGGGGAGATACGCAGTATTTT. Protein sequence: CASSPRSRGDTQYF.

The rearrangement links TRBV7-2 to TRBJ1-2; TRBD1 matches at 8 bases. With 1 base clipped from V and 1 base from J, the junction kept 8 bases outside the gene matches. Germline V gene data show CDR1 as SGHTA and CDR2 as FQGNSA. The CDR3 runs 17 residues. The CDR3 reads CASSLVAPQGGNYGYTF. DNA of the CDR3: TGTGCCAGCAGCTTAGTGGCTCCACAGGGGGGTAACTATGGCTACACCTTC.

The gene calls are TRBV27 and TRBJ1-6; D is possibly TRBD1 (6 bases). The CDR3 consists of 14 residues. Germline CDR1 MNHEY, CDR2 SMNVEV (reference sequence). V was trimmed by 3 bases and J by 9 bases, leaving 12 bases between them. CDR3 residues: CASSFTGRVSPLHF. The CDR3 DNA reads as TGTGCCAGCAGTTTCACAGGGCGGGTTTCACCCCTCCACTTT.

The genes are TRBV7-6 and TRBJ2-2; a possible D gene is TRBD1 (6 bases). Germline loops: CDR1 SGHVS, CDR2 FNYEAQ. The CDR3 runs to 13 residues. Trimming removed 5 bases at V and 6 bases at J, with 10 bases between. The CDR3 DNA reads as TGTGCCAGCAGCAATCGACAGGCCGGGGAGCTGTTTTTT. Translated, it gives CASSNRQAGELFF.

V usage is TRBV7-9 and J usage is TRBJ2-7; D possibly matches TRBD1 or TRBD2 (5 bases each). V lost 3 bases, J lost 2 bases, and 14 bases lay in between. The germline gives CDR1 SEHNR, CDR2 FQNEAQ (reference sequence). The CDR3 contains 15 residues. The CDR3 DNA follows: TGTGCCAGCAGCTTTAGTGGGAGACAGACCTACGAGCAGTACTTC. Amino acids: CASSFSGRQTYEQYF.

The CDR3 loop is CASSYVAGRRINEQFF. In nucleotides, the CDR3 is TGTGCCAGCAGTTACGTGGCGGGGAGAAGAATCAATGAGCAGTTCTTC. The V gene is TRBV6-2 or TRBV6-3, the J gene TRBJ2-1, with D possibly matching TRBD2 (6 bases). Germline CDR1 reads MNHEY; CDR2 reads SVGEGT. The V gene lost 2 bases and the J gene lost 6 bases, with 17 bases spanning the gap. The length of the CDR3 is 16 residues.

In regard to this clonotype: A read error is possible here, since a much larger clone lies one base away. The chain is built from TRBV6-6 and TRBJ2-2; 9 bases match TRBD1. Germline V gives CDR1 MNHNY, CDR2 SVGAGI (reference sequence). The CDR3 sequence is 14 residues long. V dropped 8 bases and J dropped 1; count of bases not matched to a gene: 2. CDR3 nucleotide sequence: TGTGCCAGCTGGGGACAGGGGAACACCGGGGAGCTGTTTTTT. Amino acids: CASWGQGNTGELFF.

This clonotype was observed at least ten times. CDR3 sequence reads: CSVNRGTGPYEQYF. The CDR3 nucleotides are TGCAGCGTTAACAGAGGGACAGGCCCCTACGAGCAGTACTTC. This chain uses TRBV29-1 with TRBJ2-7; 8 positions match TRBD1. Germline V gene lookup returns CDR1 SQVTM and CDR2 ANQGSEA. The CDR3 consists of 14 residues. With V trimmed by 5 bases and J by 2 bases, 8 bases remained unmatched.

The rearrangement joins TRBV7-6 to TRBJ2-1; D remains unclear. V was clipped by 0 bases and J by 4 bases, with 13 bases between them. The CDR3 sequence is 16 residues long. Germline CDR1 and CDR2: SGHVS and FNYEAQ. CDR3 loop: CASSLAQSGVYNEQFF. DNA of the CDR3: TGTGCCAGCAGCTTAGCGCAGTCGGGTGTTTACAATGAGCAGTTCTTC.

V usage is TRBV3-1 and J usage is TRBJ1-4; no clear D gene. Deletions cut 4 bases from V and 0 bases from J, with 6 bases between. This CDR3 is built from 14 residues. Germline CDR1 is LGHDT and CDR2 is YNNKEL (reference sequence). The CDR3: CASSPLATNEKLFF. The CDR3 region has the DNA TGTGCCAGCAGCCCGCTTGCAACTAATGAAAAACTGTTTTTT.

This chain links TRBV28 with TRBJ2-7, with D tentatively TRBD1 (6 bases). V was cut by 2 bases and J by 0 bases, with 14 bases left in between. CDR3 length: 16 residues. Looked up from germline, CDR1 is MDHEN and CDR2 is SYDVKM. CDR3 DNA sequence: TGTGCCAGCAGTTTACCAGCAGGGGTCGGCTCCTACGAGCAGTACTTC. Residues: CASSLPAGVGSYEQYF.

The chain uses TRBV7-8 and TRBJ2-5; D may match TRBD1 or TRBD2 (5 bases each). Trimming left V 8 bases short and J 2 bases short, with 15 bases between. This CDR3 region has 14 residues. Looked up from germline, CDR1 is SGHVS and CDR2 is FQNEAQ. The chain's CDR3 is CASARGTGQETQYF. CDR3 nucleotide sequence: TGTGCCAGCGCACGGGGCACCGGGCAAGAGACCCAGTACTTC.

This clonotype was seen repeatedly, ten times or more. The chain links TRBV7-3 to TRBJ2-7; possible D gene TRBD2, 6 bases. Germline V gene sequence: CDR1 SGHTA, CDR2 FQGTGA. V lost 5 bases to trimming and J lost 6 bases, with 20 bases between them. The CDR3 is 15 amino acids. The CDR3 reads CASSPRHNAGSEQYF. In DNA, the CDR3 is TGTGCCAGCAGCCCCCGGCATAACGCGGGATCCGAGCAGTACTTC.

The J gene is TRBJ2-3, the V gene TRBV10-3; 10 nucleotides line up with TRBD2. Germline CDR1 reads ENHRY; CDR2 reads SYGVKD. The V segment lost 6 bases and the J segment 3 bases; nucleotides outside the gene matches: 6. The length of the CDR3 is 15 residues. Here the CDR3 DNA reads TGTGCCATCAGGCCTAGCGGGAGTTTGACAGATACGCAGTATTTT. Its translation: CAIRPSGSLTDTQYF.